The clone carrying this T cell receptor beta chain was found a few times. Looked up from germline, CDR1 is SGHVS and CDR2 is FQNEAQ. This CDR3 contains 14 residues. Trimming removed 2 bases from V and 7 bases from J, with 12 bases in between. These data belong to a study of T cells after yellow fever vaccination. They built TCR cDNA with 5'RACE template switching, a step that put in a universal primer site and UMIs. TCRdb reprocessed the 5' RACE reads with MiXCR, giving one entry per CDR3 protein. The sample records just over 250,000 distinct CDR3 sequences, about 5% being singletons. This specimen consisted of CD4+ T cells sorted from PBMCs, obtained on the day of the yellow fever booster vaccination. This chain connects TRBV7-8 to TRBJ2-4; possible D gene TRBD1, 5 bases. The clonotype comes from a man aged 18 to 35 who received the YFV17D yellow fever vaccine. CDR3 DNA sequence: TGTGCCAGCAGCTTACAGGGCTGGGGTAACATTCAGTACTTC. Protein: CASSLQGWGNIQYF.